This TCR beta chain originates from a study of a mutant IDH1 vaccine in newly diagnosed glioma. Study results and caveats: Pseudoprogression looked unconnected to shifts in top peripheral T cell clonotypes.

Noted time point: week 23, last vaccination. The vaccine gave 300 ug of a 20-mer mutant IDH1 peptide subcutaneously per dose. Tumors from donors were new WHO grade 3 or 4 IDH1-mutant astrocytomas with ATRX loss. The repertoire was sequenced with immunoSEQ multiplex PCR; TCRdb's copy has only in-frame clones and lacks some. The sample holds approximately 66,000 clones, approximately 87% seen once. Turning to this clone: Its specificity is unknown.

From germline, CDR1 is SGHDT and CDR2 YYEEEE. The CDR3 is 17 amino acids. The V segment lost 3 bases and the J segment 4 bases; nucleotides outside the gene matches: 12. V usage is TRBV5-6 and J usage is TRBJ2-1, with TRBD2 identical over 8 bases. This clonotype was sampled from a man younger than 35 with glioma. The starting material was PBMCs, obtained from a glioma patient whose treatment included an IDH1 peptide vaccine. The CDR3 DNA is TGTGCCAGCAGCTGGAGTGGTAGCGGGGTACCTTACAATGAGCAGTTCTTC. Its protein product is CASSWSGSGVPYNEQFF.